This is a list of T cell receptor beta chains from one sample in a study of blood T cells in healthy people across ages. Each CDR3 protein gets one entry after TCRdb re-called the 5' RACE reads with MiXCR. The sample has some 1.8 million distinct CDR3 sequences; about 39% are singletons. Sequencing was performed on blood. These receptor sequences come from a human donor in good health. Each CDR3 is given with its conserved first and last residue. Fields, in order: V gene, clone size, D gene, J gene, CDR3 DNA, CDR3 protein. A D gene is named only where the DNA matches it firmly. Rows give clone size only sometimes, using once, few, many, or a class for an expanded clone.

TRBV20-1,.,.,TRBJ2-1,TGCAGTGCTAGAGATCATTCAGGCTTAGATGAGCAGTTCTTC,CSARDHSGLDEQFF
TRBV4-3,once,.,TRBJ1-1,TGCGCCAGCAGCCAAGATAAACGACCGACAGAGAACACTGAAGCTTTCTTT,CASSQDKRPTENTEAFF
TRBV7-3,few,TRBD2,TRBJ2-1,TGTGCCAGCAGCTTAGTCGGGACTAGCGGGCTTAGCTCCTACAATGAGCAGTTCTTC,CASSLVGTSGLSSYNEQFF
TRBV4-1,.,.,TRBJ2-1,TGCGCCAGCAGCCAACTGGACATCCTCTCCTACAATGAGCAGTTCTTC,CASSQLDILSYNEQFF
TRBV7-2,.,.,TRBJ2-2,TGTGCCAGCAGCCCTTATGGGGGCGTGGGCGGGGAGCTGTTTTTT,CASSPYGGVGGELFF
TRBV6-2/TRBV6-3,.,.,TRBJ2-3,TGTGCCAGCAGTCCTGACTTCGATAGCACAGATGCGCAGTATTTT,CASSPDFDSTDAQYF
TRBV7-2,.,.,TRBJ1-2,TGTGCCAGCAGCTTATCGGGGGGGAATATTTATGGCTACACCTTC,CASSLSGGNIYGYTF
TRBV27,few,TRBD1,TRBJ2-7,TGTGCCAGCAGTAACCGGACAGGGCTAAGGGTCTACGAGCAGTACTTC,CASSNRTGLRVYEQYF
TRBV9,.,.,TRBJ1-1,TGTGCCAGCAGCGTAGCTTTGTGGACTGAAGCTTTCTTT,CASSVALWTEAFF
TRBV6-1,few,.,TRBJ2-2,TGTGCAAGCGGGAACACCGGGGAGCTGTTTTTT,CASGNTGELFF
TRBV11-1,.,.,TRBJ1-6,TGTGCCAGCAGTTTCCGGCGGTCGGCAGACAATTCACCCCTCCACTTT,CASSFRRSADNSPLHF
TRBV7-8,.,TRBD1,TRBJ2-7,TGTGCCAGCAGCTTAAGGCTGGGGGACAGCCGCTACGAGCAGTACTTC,CASSLRLGDSRYEQYF
TRBV6-1,.,TRBD1,TRBJ1-5,TGTGCCAGCAGTGCCGTTCGGGACAGGGGTTATAGCAATCAGCCCCAGCATTTT,CASSAVRDRGYSNQPQHF
TRBV29-1,few,.,TRBJ1-2,TGCAGCGTTGGACGCGATAATGGCTACACCTTC,CSVGRDNGYTF
TRBV4-1,.,TRBD2,TRBJ2-1,TGCGCCAGCAGCCAAGTTCGGCTAGCGGGGAATCACAATGAGCAGTTCTTC,CASSQVRLAGNHNEQFF
TRBV11-2,.,.,TRBJ1-2,TGTGCCAGCAGCCCCAGGGTAGGTTGGGGCTACACCTTC,CASSPRVGWGYTF
TRBV7-9,.,.,TRBJ1-1,TGTGCCAGCAGTTTAGAGGACCGAGAGAACACTGAAGCTTTCTTT,CASSLEDRENTEAFF
TRBV12-3/TRBV12-4,.,.,TRBJ2-1,TGTGCCAGCAGTTTCAGTACTCGGGAGCAGTTCTTC,CASSFSTREQFF
TRBV9,.,.,TRBJ2-1,TGTGCCAGCAGACCGACGCACGACAACAATGAGCAGTTCTTC,CASRPTHDNNEQFF
TRBV5-1,few,.,TRBJ2-7,TGCGCCAGCAGCTGGAATACAGGGAACTACGAGCAGTACTTC,CASSWNTGNYEQYF
TRBV2,once,TRBD2,TRBJ2-7,TGTGCCAGCGCCAGGCGGGGGACCTCCTACGAGCAGTACTTC,CASARRGTSYEQYF
TRBV5-1,.,.,TRBJ2-7,TGCGCCAGCAGCTTGTTTCCCGGGAACGAGCAGTACTTC,CASSLFPGNEQYF
TRBV5-5,few,.,TRBJ2-1,TGTGCCAGCACCCTACGGACCTCGAACTACAATGAGCAGTTCTTC,CASTLRTSNYNEQFF
TRBV4-3,.,.,TRBJ1-1,TGCGCCAGCAGCCAAGATTGGAGCGAGGGCCTCCAAGCTTTCTTT,CASSQDWSEGLQAFF
TRBV12-3/TRBV12-4,.,.,TRBJ2-3,TGTGCCAGCAGTTATCGGCAGGGGCCCCGGGGGCAGTATTTT,CASSYRQGPRGQYF
TRBV7-9,few,.,TRBJ1-1,TGTGCCAGCAGTCCGTCCCCTTGGAACACTGAAGCTTTCTTT,CASSPSPWNTEAFF
TRBV25-1,few,.,TRBJ1-1,TGTGCCAGCAGTGACGGTCTTAGAGGGGACACTGAAGCTTTCTTT,CASSDGLRGDTEAFF
TRBV4-3,.,.,TRBJ2-3,TGCGCCAGCAGCCAAGATTTGCGGATCACAGATACGCAGTATTTT,CASSQDLRITDTQYF
TRBV10-3,.,TRBD2,TRBJ2-1,TGTGCCATCAGTGAATCCGGTGCTAGCGGGGGGGCCTCCAATCAGGGTGAGCAGTTCTTC,CAISESGASGGASNQGEQFF
TRBV5-1,many,TRBD2,TRBJ2-1,TGCGCCAGCAGCCCCGGACTAGCGGGGCGTTATTCCTACAATGAGCAGTTCTTC,CASSPGLAGRYSYNEQFF
TRBV29-1,few,TRBD1,TRBJ2-7,TGCAGCATCCAATGGACAGGGGGCTACGAGCAGTACTTC,CSIQWTGGYEQYF
TRBV4-1,.,.,TRBJ1-4,TGCGCCAGCAGCCAAGACGCCGTCGGTGGCACTAATGAAAAACTGTTTTTT,CASSQDAVGGTNEKLFF
TRBV9,few,.,TRBJ2-1,TGTGCCAGCAACCCGGGCCACAACACCTACAATGAGCAGTTCTTC,CASNPGHNTYNEQFF
TRBV24-1,.,.,TRBJ1-2,TGTGCCACCAGTGATTTGCGGCTCTTCTATGGCTACACCTTC,CATSDLRLFYGYTF
TRBV15,few,.,TRBJ2-5,TGTGCCACCAGCAGAGGCGATCGGGAGACCCAGTACTTC,CATSRGDRETQYF
TRBV19,.,.,TRBJ2-3,TGTGCCAGTAGTATAGTTGGATCCACAGATACGCAGTATTTT,CASSIVGSTDTQYF
TRBV4-3,once,.,TRBJ2-3,TGCGCCAGCAGCCCTTACCCTCGGGGGTACACAGATACGCAGTATTTT,CASSPYPRGYTDTQYF
TRBV12-3/TRBV12-4,.,.,TRBJ1-2,TGTGCCAGCACCGACCCCCAGGAGAACTATGGCTACACCTTC,CASTDPQENYGYTF
TRBV12-3/TRBV12-4,.,.,TRBJ1-6,TGTGCCAGCAGTTTGCAGCAAAAAAATAATTCACCCCTCCACTTT,CASSLQQKNNSPLHF